A single sample gave rise to the 15 T cell receptor beta chains below, sequenced in a study of early T cells in non-severe SARS-CoV-2 infection. MiXCR, run by TCRdb on the 5' RACE reads, gives a single entry per CDR3 protein. The sample has 90,000 to 130,000 distinct CDR3 sequences, about 12% seen once. The sequenced sample was whole blood. The receptor set was obtained from an adult who was a healthcare worker with PCR-confirmed SARS-CoV-2 infection or an uninfected control (not recorded which).

The V gene is TRBV18, the J gene TRBJ2-1; no definite D call. This CDR3 is built from 16 residues. The ends were cut back, 0 bases at V and 2 bases at J, with 11 bases in the middle. Germline CDR1 is KGHSH and CDR2 is LQKENI. DNA of the CDR3: TGTGCCAGCTCACCACCAGGTAGCCCCGCCTACAATGAGCAGTTCTTC. Its translation: CASSPPGSPAYNEQFF.

This clonotype was observed many times. The chain is built from TRBV10-1 and TRBJ2-3; 9 bases align to TRBD2. CDR1 and CDR2 (germline): WNHNN, SYGVQD (reference sequence). V gave up 4 bases and J gave up 4 bases; unmatched junction bases: 3. The CDR3 has 14 residues. The chain's CDR3 is CASSGTSVPDTQYF. Written as DNA, the CDR3 is TGCGCCAGCAGTGGGACTAGCGTCCCAGATACGCAGTATTTT.

This chain links TRBV4-1 with TRBJ1-1; D not resolved. Germline V gene sequence: CDR1 MGHRA, CDR2 YSYEKL. CDR3 length: 18 residues. V lost 0 bases and J lost 0, with 17 bases in between. The CDR3 is CASSQDWEFGVMNTEAFF. DNA of the CDR3: TGCGCCAGCAGCCAAGATTGGGAGTTCGGGGTAATGAACACTGAAGCTTTCTTT.

This clonotype was found many times. The J gene is TRBJ2-7, the V gene TRBV27; 7 positions agree with TRBD1. This CDR3 has 13 amino acids. J gave up 2 bases and V 2 bases, and 0 bases lay outside the gene matches. Germline loops: CDR1 MNHEY, CDR2 SMNVEV (reference sequence). In DNA form, the CDR3 reads TGTGCCAGCAGTTTAACAGGGGCCTACGAGCAGTACTTC. Protein product: CASSLTGAYEQYF.

This clonotype showed up just a few times. The chain joins TRBV18 to TRBJ1-5, with a tentative D call TRBD1 (6 bases). Trimming pared 3 bases from V and 6 bases from J, leaving 18 bases between. CDR3 length: 16 residues. From germline, CDR1 is KGHSH and CDR2 LQKENI. The CDR3 DNA reads TGTGCCAGCTCACCCCCCCGGGCAGGGGAGGTTCAGCCCCAGCATTTT. Protein sequence: CASSPPRAGEVQPQHF.

The sample holds a few counts of this clonotype. The chain couples TRBV2 to TRBJ2-3, with D unclear. Germline V CDR1 and CDR2: SNHLY, FYNNEI. The CDR3 is made up of 17 amino acids. Trimming pared 4 bases from V and 2 bases from J, leaving 19 bases between. The DNA of the CDR3 is TGTGCCAGCAGTGCCCGCATGGGCGTACTGATCACAGATACGCAGTATTTT. This translates into CASSARMGVLITDTQYF.

This clonotype was detected a few times. This chain links TRBV2 with TRBJ2-5, with D tentatively TRBD2 (5 bases). CDR1 and CDR2 from the germline V gene are SNHLY and FYNNEI. The V end lost 7 bases, the J end lost 1 base, and 13 bases lay between the germline ends. The CDR3 length is 14 residues. CDR3 protein: CASNGVLRQETQYF. The DNA for the CDR3 is TGTGCCAGCAACGGGGTCCTACGCCAAGAGACCCAGTACTTC.

This clonotype has a handful of counts. The J gene is TRBJ2-2, the V gene TRBV29-1, with a tentative D call TRBD1 (5 bases). Trimming took off 7 bases at V and 1 base at J, with 13 bases between the two ends. The CDR3 is 14 residues long. Germline CDR1 reads SQVTM; CDR2 reads ANQGSEA. CDR3 DNA sequence: TGCAGCGCCACCCCGACAGTGAACACCGGGGAGCTGTTTTTT. Translated: CSATPTVNTGELFF.

In its sample, this clonotype was seen a few times. The chain combines TRBV7-4 with TRBJ2-5; a weak D match, TRBD1 (6 bases). The ends were cut back, 7 bases at V and 7 bases at J, with 37 bases in the middle. The germline gives CDR1 SGHVT, CDR2 SQSDAQ. This CDR3 comprises 20 residues. CDR3 region: CASTLFLRGLRGQRTGTQYF. Here the CDR3 DNA reads TGTGCCAGCACCCTCTTCCTAAGGGGCCTAAGGGGACAAAGGACGGGGACCCAGTACTTC.

This clonotype came up many times. The chain employs TRBV11-2 and TRBJ2-7; a possible D gene is TRBD2 (5 bases). CDR3 length: 14 amino acids. Germline CDR1 is SGHAT and CDR2 is FQNNGV. The V end lost 4 bases, the J end lost 4 bases, and 14 bases lay between the germline ends. The CDR3 nucleotides read TGTGCCAGCAGCTCCGGACTGAGGATATACGAGCAGTACTTC. Protein sequence: CASSSGLRIYEQYF.

J is TRBJ1-5 and V is TRBV2, with 9 bases that match TRBD1. CDR1 SNHLY and CDR2 FYNNEI come from the germline V gene. The CDR3 runs 17 residues. V gave up 4 bases and J gave up 6 bases; unmatched junction bases: 13. The CDR3 loop is CASSGRTGALGSQPQHF. CDR3 sequence (DNA): TGTGCCAGCAGTGGACGGACAGGGGCCCTCGGGAGTCAGCCCCAGCATTTT.

This clonotype was counted at least ten times. The genes are TRBV20-1 and TRBJ2-1; possible D gene TRBD2, 5 bases. The CDR3 contains 14 residues. The V gene's germline CDR1 is DFQATT and CDR2 SNEGSKA (reference sequence). The V and J ends lost 3 bases and 3 bases respectively, with 12 bases between them. The CDR3 sequence: CSARNRRYYNEQFF. As DNA, the CDR3 is TGCAGTGCTAGGAACCGGAGGTACTACAATGAGCAGTTCTTC.

This clonotype was counted many times. The CDR3 sequence: CASSRRKGSESGNTIYF. The CDR3 bases are TGTGCCAGCAGCCGAAGGAAAGGTTCTGAGTCTGGAAACACCATATATTTT. The genes are TRBV3-1 and TRBJ1-3; D is undetermined. Germline lookup yields CDR1 LGHDT and CDR2 YNNKEL (reference sequence). V was pared by 4 bases and J by 1 base, with 17 bases between. The CDR3 covers 17 residues.

The CDR3 is CASRKGADNEQFF. DNA of the CDR3: TGTGCCAGCAGGAAAGGGGCTGACAATGAGCAGTTCTTC. The V gene is TRBV7-2, the J gene TRBJ2-1; perhaps TRBD1 as D (5 bases). In germline, CDR1 is SGHTA, CDR2 FQGNSA. V lost 6 bases and J lost 5, with 11 bases in between. The length of the CDR3 is 13 residues.

The chain links TRBV30 to TRBJ1-1; TRBD1 aligns across 9 bases. The CDR3 totals 12 residues. The V gene end was trimmed by 5 bases and the J gene end by 6 bases; junction bases not matched to a gene: 4. Germline assignment: CDR1 GTSNPN and CDR2 SVGIG (reference sequence). The CDR3 spells CAWGQGISEAFF. CDR3 nucleotide sequence: TGTGCCTGGGGACAGGGGATCTCTGAAGCTTTCTTT.